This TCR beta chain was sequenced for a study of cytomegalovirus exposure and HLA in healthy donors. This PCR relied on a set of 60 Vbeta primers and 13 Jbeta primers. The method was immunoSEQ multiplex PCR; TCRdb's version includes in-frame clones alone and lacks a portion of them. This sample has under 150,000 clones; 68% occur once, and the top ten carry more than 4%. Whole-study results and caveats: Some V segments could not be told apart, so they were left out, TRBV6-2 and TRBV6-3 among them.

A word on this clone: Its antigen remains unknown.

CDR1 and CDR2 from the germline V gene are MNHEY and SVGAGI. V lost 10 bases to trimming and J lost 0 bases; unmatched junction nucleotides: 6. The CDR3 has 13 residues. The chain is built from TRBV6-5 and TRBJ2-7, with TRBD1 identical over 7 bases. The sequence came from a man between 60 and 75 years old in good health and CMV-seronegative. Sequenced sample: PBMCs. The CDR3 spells CATRRDSSYEQYF. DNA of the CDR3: TGTGCCACCCGCAGGGACAGCTCCTACGAGCAGTACTTC.